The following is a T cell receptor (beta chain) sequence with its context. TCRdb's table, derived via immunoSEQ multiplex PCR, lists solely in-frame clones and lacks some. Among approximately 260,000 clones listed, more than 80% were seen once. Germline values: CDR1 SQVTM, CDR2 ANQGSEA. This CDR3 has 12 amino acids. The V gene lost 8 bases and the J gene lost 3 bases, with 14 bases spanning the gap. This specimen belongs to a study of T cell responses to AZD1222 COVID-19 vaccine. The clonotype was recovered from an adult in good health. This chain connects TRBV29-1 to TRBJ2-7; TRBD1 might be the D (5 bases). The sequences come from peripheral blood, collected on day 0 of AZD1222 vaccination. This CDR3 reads CSISDSIYEQYF. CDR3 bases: TGCAGCATCTCCGACAGCATCTACGAGCAGTACTTC.